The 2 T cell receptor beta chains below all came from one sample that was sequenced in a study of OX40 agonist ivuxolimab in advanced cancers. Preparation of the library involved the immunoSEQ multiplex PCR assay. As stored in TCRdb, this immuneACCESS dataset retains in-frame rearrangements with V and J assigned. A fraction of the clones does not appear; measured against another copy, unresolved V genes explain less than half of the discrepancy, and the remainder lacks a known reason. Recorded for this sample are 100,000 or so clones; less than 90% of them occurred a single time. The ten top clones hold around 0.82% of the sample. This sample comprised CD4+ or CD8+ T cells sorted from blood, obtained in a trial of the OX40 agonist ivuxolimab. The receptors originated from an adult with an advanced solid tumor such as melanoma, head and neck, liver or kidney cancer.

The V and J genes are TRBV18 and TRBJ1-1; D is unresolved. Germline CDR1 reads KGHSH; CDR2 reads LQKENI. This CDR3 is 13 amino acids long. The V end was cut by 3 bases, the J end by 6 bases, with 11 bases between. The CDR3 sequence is CASSPVLPAEAFF. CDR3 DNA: TGTGCCAGCTCACCCGTCCTTCCGGCTGAAGCTTTCTTT.

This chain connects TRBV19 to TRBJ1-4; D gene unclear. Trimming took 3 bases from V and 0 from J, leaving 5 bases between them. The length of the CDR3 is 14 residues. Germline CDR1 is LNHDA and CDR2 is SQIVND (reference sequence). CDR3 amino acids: CASSIQTTNEKLFF. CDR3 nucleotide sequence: TGTGCCAGTAGTATCCAGACAACTAATGAAAAACTGTTTTTT.